The rows below give T cell receptor beta chains drawn from one sample of a study of blood T cells in healthy people across ages. In TCRdb, the 5' RACE reads were re-called with MiXCR into one record per CDR3 protein. The sample has around 1,600,000 distinct CDR3 sequences, roughly 43% seen once. Material for sequencing was blood. Receptors were obtained from a woman aged 18-29 years in good health. CDR3s include the opening cysteine and the closing phenylalanine or tryptophan. The D gene is left open where the match is weak. Some rows mark clone size as missing; the rest say once, few, many or name a class of expanded clone.

V gene: TRBV15; clone size: few; J gene: TRBJ2-6; D gene: -; CDR3 DNA: TGTGCCACCAGCAGAGATCCGGTCTCTGGGGCCAACGTCCTGACTTTC; CDR3 protein: CATSRDPVSGANVLTF
V gene: TRBV7-9; clone size: -; J gene: TRBJ1-6; D gene: -; CDR3 DNA: TGTGCCAGCAGCTTAGTTAGGGCCGGGACGGCCGTTTGGCCCCTCCACTTT; CDR3 protein: CASSLVRAGTAVWPLHF
V gene: TRBV20-1; clone size: -; J gene: TRBJ1-5; D gene: -; CDR3 DNA: TGCAGTGCTAGAGACCTTCCAGGGGATAGTCAGCCCCAGCATTTT; CDR3 protein: CSARDLPGDSQPQHF
V gene: TRBV29-1; clone size: -; J gene: TRBJ2-7; D gene: -; CDR3 DNA: TGCAGCGTTGAAGATAGGGGGTCCGTGAAACCCTACGAGCAGTACTTC; CDR3 protein: CSVEDRGSVKPYEQYF
V gene: TRBV4-2; clone size: -; J gene: TRBJ2-5; D gene: TRBD1; CDR3 DNA: TGTGCCTGCAGCCAAGGTTTCGGGCATCCGGGACAGGGTCTCGAGACCCAGTACTTC; CDR3 protein: CACSQGFGHPGQGLETQYF
V gene: TRBV6-5; clone size: -; J gene: TRBJ2-3; D gene: -; CDR3 DNA: TGTGCCAGCAGGAATACGGATCGCCTAGCAACAGATACGCAGTATTTT; CDR3 protein: CASRNTDRLATDTQYF
V gene: TRBV7-9; clone size: -; J gene: TRBJ1-5; D gene: -; CDR3 DNA: TGTGCCAGCAGCTTGGTATTAGGGGCCGCGGCAAATCAGCCCCAGCATTTT; CDR3 protein: CASSLVLGAAANQPQHF
V gene: TRBV20-1; clone size: -; J gene: TRBJ2-6; D gene: -; CDR3 DNA: TGCAGTGCTCACTATGGGGGCGCTGGGGCCAACGTCCTGACTTTC; CDR3 protein: CSAHYGGAGANVLTF
V gene: TRBV4-1; clone size: once; J gene: TRBJ2-7; D gene: -; CDR3 DNA: TGCGCCAGCAGCCCGTTCCAGGGGTACAATGAGCAGTACTTC; CDR3 protein: CASSPFQGYNEQYF
V gene: TRBV20-1; clone size: -; J gene: TRBJ1-2; D gene: TRBD1; CDR3 DNA: TGCAGTGCTAGAGATTTGGACAGGGAACCTGCCGCTCTTAACTATGGCTACACCTTC; CDR3 protein: CSARDLDREPAALNYGYTF
V gene: TRBV29-1; clone size: -; J gene: TRBJ1-2; D gene: -; CDR3 DNA: TGCAGCGTTGAAATGGTCAGGCAGTCCTATGGCTACACCTTC; CDR3 protein: CSVEMVRQSYGYTF
V gene: TRBV20-1; clone size: -; J gene: TRBJ2-7; D gene: -; CDR3 DNA: TGCAGTGCTAGAGATCATAGGGGGGTAATATACAATGAGCAGTACTTC; CDR3 protein: CSARDHRGVIYNEQYF
V gene: TRBV4-3; clone size: -; J gene: TRBJ2-7; D gene: -; CDR3 DNA: TGCGCCAGCAGCCAAGCTCCGTCAGGGATCCACGAGCAGTACTTC; CDR3 protein: CASSQAPSGIHEQYF
V gene: TRBV29-1; clone size: few; J gene: TRBJ1-1; D gene: -; CDR3 DNA: TGCAGCGTTGCTCGCCTTGGACGGATTAACACTGAAGCTTTCTTT; CDR3 protein: CSVARLGRINTEAFF
V gene: TRBV20-1; clone size: few; J gene: TRBJ2-5; D gene: TRBD2; CDR3 DNA: TGCAGTGCTAGAGACGAGAGCGGGGGCCCTCGGGCCCAGTACTTC; CDR3 protein: CSARDESGGPRAQYF
V gene: TRBV9; clone size: -; J gene: TRBJ2-3; D gene: TRBD1; CDR3 DNA: TGTGCCAGCAGCGATCGACAGGGCAGCACAGATACGCAGTATTTT; CDR3 protein: CASSDRQGSTDTQYF
V gene: TRBV27; clone size: -; J gene: TRBJ1-5; D gene: TRBD1; CDR3 DNA: TGTGCCAGCAGTCTCCAGGGGGCTGATCAGCCCCAGCATTTT; CDR3 protein: CASSLQGADQPQHF
V gene: TRBV7-3; clone size: few; J gene: TRBJ2-7; D gene: TRBD2; CDR3 DNA: TGTGCCAGCAGCTTGGGACTAGCGGGAGCAGGTGAGCAGTACTTC; CDR3 protein: CASSLGLAGAGEQYF
V gene: TRBV27; clone size: -; J gene: TRBJ2-7; D gene: TRBD2; CDR3 DNA: TGTGCCAGCAGTTTTCTAGCGGGAGGGCCGGAGCTCTACGAGCAGTACTTC; CDR3 protein: CASSFLAGGPELYEQYF
V gene: TRBV28; clone size: -; J gene: TRBJ2-7; D gene: TRBD1; CDR3 DNA: TGTGCCAGCAGTGCTCCGGGACAGGGTTTACACGAGCAGTACTTC; CDR3 protein: CASSAPGQGLHEQYF
V gene: TRBV7-2; clone size: few; J gene: TRBJ2-1; D gene: -; CDR3 DNA: TGTGCCAGCAGCCTTTTGGTCCTCTCCTACAATGAGCAGTTCTTC; CDR3 protein: CASSLLVLSYNEQFF
V gene: TRBV10-2; clone size: few; J gene: TRBJ2-7; D gene: -; CDR3 DNA: TGCGCCAGCAGTGCCCTAGGAGACGAGCAGTACTTC; CDR3 protein: CASSALGDEQYF
V gene: TRBV25-1; clone size: once; J gene: TRBJ2-7; D gene: TRBD1; CDR3 DNA: TGTGCCAGCAGCCACGGAAGGGGGCAGGGGGCTTACGAGCAGTACTTC; CDR3 protein: CASSHGRGQGAYEQYF
V gene: TRBV4-3; clone size: -; J gene: TRBJ2-5; D gene: TRBD1; CDR3 DNA: TGCGCCAGCAGCCAAACCGGGACAGGGAGGTGGGGGCAGTACTTC; CDR3 protein: CASSQTGTGRWGQYF
V gene: TRBV7-9; clone size: once; J gene: TRBJ1-1; D gene: TRBD1; CDR3 DNA: TGTGCCAGCAGCGGACAGGGGGGAAGTGGAGCTTTCTTT; CDR3 protein: CASSGQGGSGAFF
V gene: TRBV29-1; clone size: few; J gene: TRBJ2-1; D gene: TRBD2; CDR3 DNA: TGCAGCGTTGTAGCGGGGCAAGGAGGAGATGAGCAGTTCTTC; CDR3 protein: CSVVAGQGGDEQFF